This TCR beta chain was identified during a study of shared clonotypes between healthy human individuals. Study in general: Participating donors consisted of two women and a few men aged 18 to 49.

Produced via immunoSEQ multiplex PCR; TCRdb's table is partial and in-frame only. The sample comprises around 1.1 million clones, around three quarters of which are singletons, and 0.85% to 1% rests with the top ten. The ends lost 3 bases at V and 5 bases at J; junction bases unmatched: 7. The CDR3 is 15 residues long. CDR1 SGHTA and CDR2 FQGTGA come from the germline V gene. The gene calls are TRBV7-3 and TRBJ2-1, with 7 nucleotides matching TRBD2. The sequenced material came from memory CD4+ T cells from PBMCs. Sample subset: CD45RA-negative fraction. This sequence was found in a man between 18 and 29 years old in good health. Some clones in this sample may be carry-over from other donors' samples. CDR3 residues: CASSFLAGADNEQFF. The CDR3 DNA is TGTGCCAGCAGCTTTCTTGCGGGAGCAGACAATGAGCAGTTCTTC.